Below are 18 T cell receptor beta chains sequenced from a single sample in a study of T-cell memory formation after mild COVID-19. TCRdb recomputed calls from the 5' RACE reads with MiXCR, one row per CDR3 protein. The sample lists 55,000 to 80,000 distinct CDR3 sequences; about a tenth were seen once. The specimen was PBMCs or a T cell subset sorted from them (not recorded which). The source is a man aged 18 to 30 who had mild COVID-19 (a few samples of this study predate the infection). Cell type and time point are not known.

This clonotype turned up a few times. The gene calls are TRBV6-6 and TRBJ2-3; possible D gene TRBD2, 5 bases. The ends were cut back, 7 bases at V and 4 bases at J, with 21 bases in the middle. CDR3 length equals 16 residues. CDR1 MNHNY and CDR2 SVGAGI come from the germline V gene (reference sequence). As DNA, the CDR3 is TGTGCCAGCAAGTTAGGAGTCGCCCAGGAGGCAGATACGCAGTATTTT. Protein sequence: CASKLGVAQEADTQYF.

There are a few counts of this clonotype. J is TRBJ2-2 and V is TRBV18; 10 bases are shared with TRBD1. The CDR3 sequence is 17 residues long. Germline trimming cut 5 bases from V and 0 bases from J; bases unmatched to any gene: 6. Per the germline V gene, CDR1 is KGHSH and CDR2 is LQKENI. The CDR3 loop reads CASSTDRGRANTGELFF. In DNA form, the CDR3 reads TGTGCCAGCTCAACAGACAGGGGGCGAGCGAACACCGGGGAGCTGTTTTTT.

This clonotype was picked up a small number of times. The rearrangement links TRBV20-1 to TRBJ1-3; D uncertain. The germline V gene has CDR1 DFQATT and CDR2 SNEGSKA (reference sequence). The length of the CDR3 is 16 residues. V was trimmed by 3 bases and J by 4 bases, leaving 19 bases between them. The CDR3 sequence: CSARKGGGATGNTIYF. The CDR3, as DNA: TGCAGTGCTAGGAAGGGAGGAGGTGCGACAGGAAACACCATATATTTT.

The gene calls are TRBV18 and TRBJ1-6, with 7 nucleotides matching TRBD1. The CDR3 sequence is 15 residues long. The junction had 12 bases not matched to a gene; V was cut back by 6 bases and J by 10 bases. The germline CDR1 and CDR2 sequences are KGHSH and LQKENI. CDR3 in amino acids: CASSTGTGSRSPLHF. The DNA for the CDR3 is TGTGCCAGCTCGACAGGGACGGGTTCCCGCTCACCCCTCCACTTT.

The V gene is TRBV28, the J gene TRBJ1-2; D possibly corresponds to TRBD1 (5 bases). The CDR3 has 16 amino acids. Germline assignment: CDR1 MDHEN and CDR2 SYDVKM. Trimming pared 5 bases from V and 4 bases from J, leaving 20 bases between. The CDR3 sequence: CASSRGRDGEGYGYTF. The CDR3 nucleotides read TGTGCCAGCAGTAGGGGTAGGGACGGTGAAGGCTATGGCTACACCTTC.

This chain joins TRBV5-1 and TRBJ2-4; D call uncertain. The CDR3 is 15 amino acids. CDR1 is SGHRS, CDR2 YFSETQ, per germline. Deletions cut 1 base from V and 11 bases from J, with 19 bases between. Here the CDR3 DNA reads TGCGCCAGCAGCTTGTGGGCCGGGCCCGAGAGTGTTCAGTACTTC. Amino acids: CASSLWAGPESVQYF.

This clonotype is deemed medium-sized (0.01 to 0.1%). This chain uses TRBV7-3 with TRBJ2-2, with D unresolved. Trimming pared 5 bases from V and 5 bases from J, leaving 9 bases between. Germline loops: CDR1 SGHTA, CDR2 FQGTGA. The CDR3 length is 13 residues. CDR3 sequence: CASSLQETGELFF. The CDR3 DNA reads as TGTGCCAGCAGCCTGCAGGAGACCGGGGAGCTGTTTTTT.

V gene TRBV6-1 combines with J gene TRBJ1-1; the D is unclear. The germline V gene encodes CDR1 MNHNS and CDR2 SASEGT. The CDR3 runs 15 residues. V lost 2 bases to trimming and J lost 1 base, with 11 bases between them. The CDR3 DNA sequence: TGTGCCAGCAGTGAATTGGCGGCCCCGAACACTGAAGCTTTCTTT. Amino acids: CASSELAAPNTEAFF.

As for this clonotype: The junction differs from germline at one of its ends, possibly a read error. CDR3 in amino acids: CASSQETGRGGGPVVF. In nucleotides, the CDR3 is TGCGCCAGCAGCCAAGAGACGGGGAGGGGCGGGGGGCCGGTTGTCTTC. The gene calls are TRBV4-3 and TRBJ2-1; 8 positions agree with TRBD2. The germline V gene encodes CDR1 LGHNA and CDR2 YSLEER. The CDR3 spans 16 residues.

About this clonotype: At one boundary the junction diverges from the germline segment, which might be a read error. The chain employs TRBV18 and TRBJ2-1, with D possibly being TRBD1 (6 bases). CDR3 length: 14 residues. Germline V CDR1 and CDR2: KGHSH, LQKENI. The CDR3 here is CASSPFGQTNEQLF. CDR3 nucleotide sequence: TGTGCCAGCTCACCATTTGGACAGACAAATGAGCAGCTCTTC.

In its sample, this clonotype was seen a few times. This chain uses TRBV19 with TRBJ2-1; 7 bases fit TRBD2. This CDR3 spans 13 amino acids. In germline, CDR1 is LNHDA, CDR2 SQIVND (reference sequence). V lost 8 bases and J lost 4; bases outside the gene matches: 5. CDR3 in DNA: TGTGCCAGTCGGCTAGCGGAATACAATGAGCAGTTCTTC. Its translation: CASRLAEYNEQFF.

There are a few counts of this clonotype. The chain carries TRBV7-2 and TRBJ1-2; D remains unclear. Germline V gene lookup returns CDR1 SGHTA and CDR2 FQGNSA. V shed 8 bases and J shed 2 bases, with 18 bases lying between them. The CDR3 has 15 residues. The CDR3 DNA reads TGTGCCAGCTCCGGAGTCCCGGGGTTGAACTATGGCTACACCTTC. Translating gives CASSGVPGLNYGYTF. Full variable domain (outside the CDR3, taken from reference TRBV7-2 and TRBJ1-2): GAGVSQSPSNKVTEKGKDVELRCDPISGHTALYWYRQSLGQGLEFLIYFQGNSAPDKSGLPSDRFSAERTGGSVSTLTIQRTQQEDSAVYLCASSGVPGLNYGYTFGSGTRLTVV.

This chain links TRBV24-1 with TRBJ2-5; D not certain. This CDR3 is 13 amino acids long. Trimming removed 2 bases from V and 5 bases from J, with 8 bases in between. Germline CDR1 reads KGHDR; CDR2 reads SFDVKD. CDR3 DNA sequence: TGTGCCACCAGTGATTCGTCCCGGGAGACCCAGTACTTC. This translates into CATSDSSRETQYF.

This clonotype was counted a few times. This sequence joins TRBV12-3 or TRBV12-4 and TRBJ2-3; 10 nucleotides agree with TRBD2. V lost 7 bases, J lost 10 bases, and 5 bases stayed unmatched. The CDR3 sequence is 12 residues long. CDR3 DNA: TGTGCCAGCAATCTAGCGGGGGTCGCGCAGTATTTT. Its protein is CASNLAGVAQYF.

This clonotype was picked up a small number of times. The chain uses TRBV6-1 and TRBJ2-7; a possible D gene is TRBD1 (7 bases). The CDR3 extends over 15 amino acids. V lost 6 bases and J lost 0, with 15 bases in between. CDR1 and CDR2 (germline): MNHNS, SASEGT. The CDR3 sequence: CASREGAGPSYEQYF. In DNA form, the CDR3 reads TGTGCCAGCAGGGAGGGGGCGGGGCCCTCCTACGAGCAGTACTTC.

This clonotype occurred a few times. The genes are TRBV19 and TRBJ1-1, with 7 nucleotides matching TRBD1. The CDR3 is 14 residues long. Germline CDR1 LNHDA, CDR2 SQIVND (reference sequence). V was pared by 9 bases and J by 0 bases, with 7 bases of the junction left unmatched. CDR3 sequence reads: CASRDRFMNTEAFF. The CDR3 DNA reads TGTGCCAGCCGGGACAGATTCATGAACACTGAAGCTTTCTTT.

This clonotype was observed a handful of times. The rearrangement uses TRBV2 and TRBJ1-6; D perhaps matches TRBD1 (5 bases). V lost 7 bases, J lost 10 bases, and 17 bases lay in between. This CDR3 spans 14 amino acids. The germline V gene encodes CDR1 SNHLY and CDR2 FYNNEI. CDR3 amino acids: CASTPGSIGSPLHF. CDR3 bases: TGTGCCAGCACTCCAGGGTCTATAGGCTCACCCCTCCACTTT. Together with reference TRBV2 and TRBJ1-6, the CDR3 gives the full variable domain: EPEVTQTPSHQVTQMGQEVILRCVPISNHLYFYWYRQILGQKVEFLVSFYNNEISEKSEIFDDQFSVERPDGSNFTLKIRSTKLEDSAMYFCASTPGSIGSPLHFGNGTRLTVT.

This chain's CDR3 is CASSLQPGTGGGYTF. The CDR3 DNA follows: TGTGCCAGCAGCTTACAGCCGGGGACAGGGGGGGGCTACACCTTC. The chain uses TRBV7-8 and TRBJ1-2, with TRBD1 matching 11 bases. CDR3 length equals 15 residues. Unmatched junction bases numbered 7, after V lost 2 bases and J lost 8 bases. Per the germline V gene, CDR1 is SGHVS and CDR2 is FQNEAQ.